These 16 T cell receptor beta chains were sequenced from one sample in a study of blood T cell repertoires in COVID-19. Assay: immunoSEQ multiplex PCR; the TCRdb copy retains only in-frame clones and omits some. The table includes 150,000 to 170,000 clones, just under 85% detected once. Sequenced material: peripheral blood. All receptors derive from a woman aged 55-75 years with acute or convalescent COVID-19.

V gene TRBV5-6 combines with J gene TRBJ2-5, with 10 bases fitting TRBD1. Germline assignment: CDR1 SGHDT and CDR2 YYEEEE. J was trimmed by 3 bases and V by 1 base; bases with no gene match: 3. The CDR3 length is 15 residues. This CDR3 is CASSLIGQGEETQYF. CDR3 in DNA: TGTGCCAGCAGCTTGATCGGACAGGGGGAAGAGACCCAGTACTTC.

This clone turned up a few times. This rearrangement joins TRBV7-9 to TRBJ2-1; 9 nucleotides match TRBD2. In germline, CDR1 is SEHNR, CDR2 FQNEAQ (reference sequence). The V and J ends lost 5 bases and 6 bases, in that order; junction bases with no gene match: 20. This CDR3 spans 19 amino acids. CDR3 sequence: CASSLHPPWGRGGLNEQFF. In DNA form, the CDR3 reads TGTGCCAGCAGCCTCCACCCCCCCTGGGGGCGGGGGGGTCTCAATGAGCAGTTCTTC.

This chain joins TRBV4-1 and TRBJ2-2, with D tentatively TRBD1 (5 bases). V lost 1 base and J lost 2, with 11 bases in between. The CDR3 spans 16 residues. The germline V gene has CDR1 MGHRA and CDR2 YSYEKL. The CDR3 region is CASSQGATANTGELFF. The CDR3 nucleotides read TGCGCCAGCAGCCAAGGTGCGACAGCTAACACCGGGGAGCTGTTTTTT.

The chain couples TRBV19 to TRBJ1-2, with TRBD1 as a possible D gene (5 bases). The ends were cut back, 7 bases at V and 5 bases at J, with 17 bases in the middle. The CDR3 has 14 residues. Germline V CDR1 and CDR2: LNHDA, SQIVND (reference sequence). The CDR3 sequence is CASTPPGGVYGYTF. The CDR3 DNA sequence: TGTGCCAGTACCCCGCCGGGGGGAGTTTATGGCTACACCTTC. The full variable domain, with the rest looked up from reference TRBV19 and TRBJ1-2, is DGGITQSPKYLFRKEGQNVTLSCEQNLNHDAMYWYRQDPGQGLRLIYYSQIVNDFQKGDIAEGYSVSREKKESFPLTVTSAQKNPTAFYLCASTPPGGVYGYTFGSGTRLTVV.

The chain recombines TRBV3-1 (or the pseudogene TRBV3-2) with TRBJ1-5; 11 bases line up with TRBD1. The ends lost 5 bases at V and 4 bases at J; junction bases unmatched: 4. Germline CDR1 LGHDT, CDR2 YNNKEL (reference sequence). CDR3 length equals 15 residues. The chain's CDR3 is CASSYGTGGNQPQHF. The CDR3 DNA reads TGTGCCAGCAGCTACGGGACAGGGGGGAATCAGCCCCAGCATTTT.

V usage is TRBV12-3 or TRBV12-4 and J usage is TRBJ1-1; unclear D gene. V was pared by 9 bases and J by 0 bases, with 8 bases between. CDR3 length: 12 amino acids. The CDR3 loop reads CASGSLNTEAFF. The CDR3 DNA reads TGTGCCAGTGGCAGTTTGAACACTGAAGCTTTCTTT.

The CDR3 DNA sequence: TGTGCCAGCTCACAAGGACTAGCGGGGGAGGAGACCCAGTACTTC. It codes for CASSQGLAGEETQYF. The chain uses TRBV18 and TRBJ2-5; TRBD2 aligns across 13 bases. V dropped 4 bases and J dropped 5; count of bases not matched to a gene: 4. Germline V gives CDR1 KGHSH, CDR2 LQKENI. CDR3 size: 15 residues.

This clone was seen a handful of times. In DNA form, the CDR3 reads TGCGCCAGCAGCTTGGCCTGGGGCAGGGCGAATGAAAAACTGTTTTTT. Residues: CASSLAWGRANEKLFF. This rearrangement joins TRBV5-1 to TRBJ1-4; possible D gene TRBD1, 5 bases. Germline loops: CDR1 SGHRS, CDR2 YFSETQ. V dropped 0 bases and J dropped 5 bases, with 14 bases sitting between them. This CDR3 region has 16 residues. Variable domain in full (rest from reference TRBV5-1 and TRBJ1-4): KAGVTQTPRYLIKTRGQQVTLSCSPISGHRSVSWYQQTPGQGLQFLFEYFSETQRNKGNFPGRFSGRQFSNSRSEMNVSTLELGDSALYLCASSLAWGRANEKLFFGSGTQLSVL.

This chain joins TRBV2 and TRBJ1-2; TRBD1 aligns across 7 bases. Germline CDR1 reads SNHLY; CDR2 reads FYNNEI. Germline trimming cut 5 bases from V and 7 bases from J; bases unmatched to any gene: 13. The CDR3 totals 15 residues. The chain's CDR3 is CASSKTLGGRSGYTF. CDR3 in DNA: TGTGCCAGCAGTAAAACACTAGGGGGCCGGTCTGGCTACACCTTC.

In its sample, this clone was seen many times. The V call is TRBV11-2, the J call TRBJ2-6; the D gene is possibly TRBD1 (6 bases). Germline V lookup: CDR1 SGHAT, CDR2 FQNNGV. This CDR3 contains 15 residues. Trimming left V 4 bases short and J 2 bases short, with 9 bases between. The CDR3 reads CASSSEGAGANVLTF. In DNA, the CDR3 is TGTGCCAGCAGCTCCGAGGGGGCTGGGGCCAACGTCCTGACTTTC.

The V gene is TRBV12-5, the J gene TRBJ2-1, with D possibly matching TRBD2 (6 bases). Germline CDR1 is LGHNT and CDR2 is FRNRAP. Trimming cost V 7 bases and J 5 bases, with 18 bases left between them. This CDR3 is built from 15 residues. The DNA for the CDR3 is TGTGCTAGTGCCTTCCGGCGGGGACCACACAATGAGCAGTTCTTC. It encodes CASAFRRGPHNEQFF.

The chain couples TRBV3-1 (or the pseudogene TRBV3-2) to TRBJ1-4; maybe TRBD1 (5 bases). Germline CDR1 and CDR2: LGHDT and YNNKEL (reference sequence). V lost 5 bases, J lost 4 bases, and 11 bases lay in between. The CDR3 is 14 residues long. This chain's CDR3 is CASSYRQSNEKLFF. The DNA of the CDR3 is TGTGCCAGCAGCTATCGACAGAGTAATGAAAAACTGTTTTTT.

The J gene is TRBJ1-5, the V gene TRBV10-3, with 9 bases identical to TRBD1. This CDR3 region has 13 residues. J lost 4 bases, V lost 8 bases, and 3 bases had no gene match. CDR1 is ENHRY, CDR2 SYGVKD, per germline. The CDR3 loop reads CAISGTGNQPQHF. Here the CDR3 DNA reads TGTGCCATCTCCGGGACAGGGAATCAGCCCCAGCATTTT.

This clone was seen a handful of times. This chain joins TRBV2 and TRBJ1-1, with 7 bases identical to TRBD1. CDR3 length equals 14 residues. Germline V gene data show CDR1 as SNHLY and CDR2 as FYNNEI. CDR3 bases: TGTGCAGAAAGCACAGGGGCTTCGAACACTGAAGCTTTCTTT. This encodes CAESTGASNTEAFF.

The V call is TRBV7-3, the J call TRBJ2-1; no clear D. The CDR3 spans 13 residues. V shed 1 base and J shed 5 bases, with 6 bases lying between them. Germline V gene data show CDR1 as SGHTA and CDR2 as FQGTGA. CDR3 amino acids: CASSLMSDNEQFF. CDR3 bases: TGTGCCAGCAGCTTAATGTCAGACAATGAGCAGTTCTTC. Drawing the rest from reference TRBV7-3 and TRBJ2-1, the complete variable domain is GAGVSQTPSNKVTEKGKYVELRCDPISGHTALYWYRQSLGQGPEFLIYFQGTGAADDSGLPNDRFFAVRPEGSVSTLKIQRTERGDSAVYLCASSLMSDNEQFFGPGTRLTVL.

For the CDR3, the DNA is TGTGCCACCCGCCCCGAGGGGGGGTATAATCAGCCCCAGCATTTT. Amino acids: CATRPEGGYNQPQHF. V usage is TRBV6-5 and J usage is TRBJ1-5; perhaps TRBD1 as D (6 bases). The V gene's germline CDR1 is MNHEY and CDR2 SVGAGI. Trimming pared 10 bases from V and 4 bases from J, leaving 20 bases between. The CDR3 runs 15 residues.